This TCR beta chain comes out of a study of technical replicates of blood from several donors. The trim removed 5 bases at V and 3 bases at J, leaving 5 bases unmatched. Germline V lookup: CDR1 MNHNS, CDR2 SASEGT. The length of the CDR3 is 14 residues. Clones were sequenced by immunoSEQ multiplex PCR, and TCRdb holds only the in-frame ones, with some missing. The data contain roughly 100,000 clones, around 93% of them singletons. Sequences were obtained from T cells isolated from PBMCs. This clonotype was sampled from a human donor in good health. The J gene is TRBJ2-5, the V gene TRBV6-1; 8 nucleotides agree with TRBD2. CDR3 in amino acids: CASSPPGLEETQYF. CDR3 in DNA: TGTGCCAGCAGTCCTCCGGGACTAGAAGAGACCCAGTACTTC.